This TCR beta chain is from a study of blood T cell repertoires in COVID-19. Study at large: Acute-phase and convalescent COVID-19 samples originated in the United States, Italy and Spain. T cells, B-cell-depleted T cells, or PBMCs supplied cDNA or gDNA.

Per the authors' pipeline: By means of reference gene primer amplification, nucleated cell counts were estimated. TCRdb's table, derived via immunoSEQ multiplex PCR, lists solely in-frame clones and lacks some. V and J calls plus clone size are reproduced from that table; the DNA served to infer D and trimming. The sample yields over 45,000 clones, around 82% seen once. The TCR comes from a woman at least 80 years old with acute or convalescent COVID-19. The source material was peripheral blood.

The CDR3 nucleotides read TGTGCCATCAGTGGCGGACTAGCGGGGGGGCAGGTGAAGCAGTACTTC. Amino acids: CAISGGLAGGQVKQYF. V and J are TRBV10-3 and TRBJ2-7; 15 bases align to TRBD2. The germline CDR1 and CDR2 sequences are ENHRY and SYGVKD. The CDR3 extends over 16 amino acids. After removal of 4 bases from V and 8 bases from J, the junction contained 9 bases not matched to a gene.